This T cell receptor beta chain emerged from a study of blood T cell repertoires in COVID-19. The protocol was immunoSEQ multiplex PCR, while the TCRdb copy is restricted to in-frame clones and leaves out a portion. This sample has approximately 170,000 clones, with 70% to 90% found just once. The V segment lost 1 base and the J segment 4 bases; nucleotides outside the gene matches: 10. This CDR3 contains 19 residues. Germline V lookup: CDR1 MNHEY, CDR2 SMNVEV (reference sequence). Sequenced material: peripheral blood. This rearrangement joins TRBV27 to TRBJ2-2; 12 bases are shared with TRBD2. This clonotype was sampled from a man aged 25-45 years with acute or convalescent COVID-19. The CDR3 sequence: CASSLFPTSGSYSTGELFF. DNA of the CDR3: TGTGCCAGCAGTTTATTCCCGACTAGCGGGAGTTACAGCACCGGGGAGCTGTTTTTT.